This is a list of T cell receptor beta chains from one sample in a study of OX40 agonist ivuxolimab in advanced cancers. Measured with immunoSEQ multiplex PCR; TCRdb has only the in-frame clones, and not every one. This table holds roughly 49,000 clones, 65% to 85% found once. Sequenced material: CD4+ or CD8+ T cells sorted from blood, taken in a trial of the OX40 agonist ivuxolimab. These receptors all stem from an adult with an advanced solid tumor such as melanoma, head and neck, liver or kidney cancer. Both conserved end residues are part of each CDR3. D genes are given only for firm matches. Where a row states a size, it is once, few, many or the class of an expanded clone; other rows omit it.

TRBJ1-2 TRBV6-1 NA NA TGTGCCAGCAGTGAACAAAACCGACAGATCTATGGCTACACCTTC CASSEQNRQIYGYTF
TRBJ2-3 TRBV7-2 NA NA TGTGCCAGCAGCCCCGACTCCAGCACAGATACGCAGTATTTT CASSPDSSTDTQYF
TRBJ2-1 TRBV5-4 NA NA TGTGCCAGCAGCCCGAGCTTGCCGGGGGATTCCTACAATGAGCAGTTCTTC CASSPSLPGDSYNEQFF
TRBJ1-3 TRBV6-5 NA TRBD1 TGTGCCAGCAGTTACGCTACCAGGGGGTCAGGAAACACCATATATTTT CASSYATRGSGNTIYF
TRBJ2-2 TRBV9 NA TRBD1 TGTGCCAGCAAGGGGGCCGCGAACACCGGGGAGCTGTTTTTT CASKGAANTGELFF
TRBJ2-3 TRBV5-4 NA NA TGTGCCAGCAGCCACACGGCGCGGTCCGGCAAGGATACGCAGTATTTT CASSHTARSGKDTQYF
TRBJ1-6 TRBV7-3 NA TRBD1 TGTGCCAGCAGCTTAAATCCAGGGACAGGGAGTAATTCGGCCCTCCACTTT CASSLNPGTGSNSALHF
TRBJ1-2 TRBV6-1 NA NA TGTGCCACCGCTTTCCGTGGCTACACCTTC CATAFRGYTF
TRBJ1-4 TRBV28 once NA TGTGCCAGCAGTTTATATACTGAAAAACTGTTTTTT CASSLYTEKLFF
TRBJ1-2 TRBV6-5 NA NA TGTGCCAGCAGGATGGAGGGGCCCTATGGCTACACCTTC CASRMEGPYGYTF
TRBJ2-3 TRBV4-2 NA NA TGTGCCAGCAGCCAAGATTTCGCTTCCCGCGATACGCAGTATTTT CASSQDFASRDTQYF
TRBJ2-1 TRBV7-2 NA TRBD2 TGTGCCAGCAGCTTAGGCCTAGCGGAATACAATGAGCAGTTCTTC CASSLGLAEYNEQFF
TRBJ2-3 TRBV9 NA NA TGTGCCAGCAGCGTGACGGCCACAGATACGCAGTATTTT CASSVTATDTQYF
TRBJ2-5 TRBV5-1 NA NA TGCGCCAGCAGCTTGGCCAAGCCCGGAAAAGAGACCCAGTACTTC CASSLAKPGKETQYF
TRBJ1-3 TRBV7-2 NA NA TGTGCCAGCAGCTTAGACCCTTTGGGGTCTGGAAACACCATATATTTT CASSLDPLGSGNTIYF
TRBJ2-1 TRBV11-2 NA TRBD1 TGTGCCAGCAGCGGACGGACAGGGCCCAACAATGAGCAGTTCTTC CASSGRTGPNNEQFF
TRBJ2-3 TRBV19 NA TRBD2 TGTGCCAGTAGTATAGGGGGGCGGGGGGTCGATACGCAGTATTTT CASSIGGRGVDTQYF
TRBJ2-1 TRBV18 NA NA TGTGCCAGCTCACTGCCCACTAGAACACACTACAATGAGCAGTTCTTC CASSLPTRTHYNEQFF
TRBJ2-2 TRBV18 NA TRBD1 TGTGCCAGCTCCCCCGGGACAGACACCGGGGAGCTGTTTTTT CASSPGTDTGELFF
TRBJ2-3 TRBV28 NA NA TGTGCCAGCAGTTCCAGGGGGGGTTCCAGTTGGGATACGCAGTATTTT CASSSRGGSSWDTQYF
TRBJ1-3 TRBV5-1 NA NA TGCGCCAGCAGCCCCCCGGGAAACACCATATATTTT CASSPPGNTIYF
TRBJ2-5 TRBV11-1 NA TRBD2 TGTGCCAGCAGCCCAAAGCGGGGGCGGGAGACCCAGTACTTC CASSPKRGRETQYF
TRBJ1-1 TRBV2 NA TRBD1 TGTGCCAGCAGTCAACAGGGGATGAACACTGAAGCTTTCTTT CASSQQGMNTEAFF
TRBJ2-1 TRBV19 once NA TGTGCCAGTGGGGACATCAGCTCCTACAATGAGCAGTTCTTC CASGDISSYNEQFF
TRBJ2-5 TRBV18 NA TRBD2 TGTGCCAGCTCACCACCATCTTCCGGACTAGCGGAGACCCAGTACTTC CASSPPSSGLAETQYF
TRBJ1-1 TRBV6-6 few NA TGTGCCAGCAGTCGATCCGGGACAGAAGCTTTCTTT CASSRSGTEAFF
TRBJ2-3 TRBV19 once TRBD2 TGTGCCAGTAGTATGCGGGCTAGCGGGGGGGCCAGTGCAGATACGCAGTATTTT CASSMRASGGASADTQYF
TRBJ1-6 TRBV2 NA TRBD1 TGTGCCAGCAGTGAGTGGGGACAGGGCGATCAACCCCTCCACTTT CASSEWGQGDQPLHF
TRBJ2-5 TRBV7-9 once NA TGTGCCAGCAGCTTATTCGCGGGCAACCAAGAGACCCAGTACTTC CASSLFAGNQETQYF
TRBJ2-3 TRBV5-1 few NA TGCGCCAGCAGCTTGGAAGGGAACTCAGATACGCAGTATTTT CASSLEGNSDTQYF
TRBJ2-7 TRBV5-6 NA TRBD1 TGTGCCAGCAGCCCCGGGACAGCCTACGAGCAGTACTTC CASSPGTAYEQYF
TRBJ1-1 TRBV5-6 NA NA TGTGCCAGCTTTGTAGGGGGGCCCGCCACTGAAGCTTTCTTT CASFVGGPATEAFF
TRBJ1-1 TRBV11-2 NA TRBD1 TGTGCCAGCAGCTTAGATCCAGGGGGCACTGAAGCTTTCTTT CASSLDPGGTEAFF